What follows are 6 T cell receptor beta chains derived from one specimen sequenced in a study of OX40 agonist ivuxolimab in advanced cancers. Library creation used the immunoSEQ multiplex PCR assay. The clones in this table, taken by TCRdb from immuneACCESS, are in-frame only. Not every clone is retained; where verified, under half of the shortfall comes from an unresolved V gene, and the cause of the rest is unknown. The sample table records about 79,000 clones; around 94% of these occur just once. The top ten clonotypes cover roughly 9.8% of the sample. This specimen consisted of CD4+ or CD8+ T cells sorted from blood, obtained in a trial of the OX40 agonist ivuxolimab. The receptors come from an adult with an advanced solid tumor such as melanoma, head and neck, liver or kidney cancer.

This clone was seen once. This chain links TRBV9 with TRBJ2-5, with 7 bases matching TRBD2. The closer fit of TRBJ2-7 to the DNA end suggests the J call may be wrong. Per the germline V gene, CDR1 is SGDLS and CDR2 is YYNGEE. The CDR3 runs 15 residues. CDR3 sequence reads: CASGSGEGKGYEQYF. In DNA form, the CDR3 reads TGTGCCAGCGGAAGTGGGGAGGGCAAAGGCTACGAGCAGTACTTC.

This chain connects TRBV9 to TRBJ2-7, with D possibly TRBD2 on 5 matching bases. Per the germline V gene, CDR1 is SGDLS and CDR2 is YYNGEE. Trimming took 0 bases from V and 3 from J, leaving 16 bases between them. The CDR3 contains 16 residues. The CDR3: CASSVGSSQEYYEQYF. The CDR3 DNA reads TGTGCCAGCAGCGTAGGTTCTAGCCAAGAGTACTACGAGCAGTACTTC. Complete variable domain (other parts from reference TRBV9 and TRBJ2-7): DSGVTQTPKHLITATGQRVTLRCSPRSGDLSVYWYQQSLDQGLQFLIQYYNGEERAKGNILERFSAQQFPDLHSELNLSSLELGDSALYFCASSVGSSQEYYEQYFGPGTRLTVT.

J is TRBJ2-5 and V is TRBV19, with TRBD2 matching over 7 bases. Per the germline V gene, CDR1 is LNHDA and CDR2 is SQIVND (reference sequence). The CDR3 covers 14 residues. V lost 5 bases and J lost 4; bases outside the gene matches: 7. The CDR3 loop is CASSQTSIGETQYF. The CDR3 DNA reads TGTGCCAGTAGTCAGACTAGCATAGGAGAGACCCAGTACTTC.

The chain employs TRBV27 and TRBJ2-2, with a tentative D call TRBD2 (5 bases). Germline-derived CDR1 and CDR2 are MNHEY and SMNVEV (reference sequence). CDR3 length: 13 residues. Deletions cut 5 bases from V and 7 bases from J, with 11 bases between. The CDR3 sequence: CASSPWESGELFF. The CDR3 coding sequence is TGTGCCAGCAGTCCCTGGGAGAGCGGGGAGCTGTTTTTT.

The V gene is TRBV9, the J gene TRBJ2-3; unclear D gene. This CDR3 contains 12 residues. V dropped 3 bases and J dropped 3 bases, with 5 bases sitting between them. In germline, CDR1 is SGDLS, CDR2 YYNGEE. The CDR3 protein is CASSATTDTQYF. In DNA, the CDR3 is TGTGCCAGCAGCGCCACAACAGATACGCAGTATTTT.

The rearrangement uses TRBV5-5 and TRBJ2-7; weak D call: TRBD2 (6 bases). Germline V gene lookup returns CDR1 SGHKS and CDR2 YYEKEE (reference sequence). The CDR3 runs to 13 residues. Trimming left V 4 bases short and J 5 bases short, with 13 bases between. The CDR3: CASSHPGGDEQYF. In nucleotides, the CDR3 is TGTGCCAGCAGCCACCCCGGGGGAGACGAGCAGTACTTC.